This note documents a single T cell receptor (beta chain) sequence. This sample stems from a study of technical replicates of blood from a few donors. Clones were read by immunoSEQ multiplex PCR, and TCRdb kept only the in-frame ones, dropping some. The sample yields 55,000 to 75,000 clones, approximately 86% seen once. The CDR3 extends over 15 amino acids. Trimming took 1 base from V and 2 from J, leaving 12 bases between them. The germline CDR1 and CDR2 sequences are KGHSH and LQKENI. Input material: PBMCs. This chain connects TRBV18 to TRBJ2-7; TRBD1 might be the D (6 bases). The TCR sequence derives from a human donor in good health. Some clones in this sample may be carry-over from other donors' samples. CDR3 sequence: CASSPLGTNPYEQYF. The CDR3 DNA reads as TGTGCCAGCTCACCACTCGGGACAAACCCCTACGAGCAGTACTTC.